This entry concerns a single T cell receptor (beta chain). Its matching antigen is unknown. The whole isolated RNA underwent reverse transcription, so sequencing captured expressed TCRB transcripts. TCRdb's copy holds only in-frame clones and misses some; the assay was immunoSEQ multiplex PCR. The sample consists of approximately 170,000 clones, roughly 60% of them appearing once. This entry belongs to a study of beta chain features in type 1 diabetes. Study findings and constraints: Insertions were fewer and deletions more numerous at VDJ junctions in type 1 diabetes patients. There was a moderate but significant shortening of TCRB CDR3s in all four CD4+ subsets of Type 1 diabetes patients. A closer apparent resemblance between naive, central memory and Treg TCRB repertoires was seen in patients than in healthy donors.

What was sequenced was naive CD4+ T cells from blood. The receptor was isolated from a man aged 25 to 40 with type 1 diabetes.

The CDR3 DNA reads TGTGCCAGCAGCTTCACTAGCGGGGGGGCAGATACGCAGTATTTT. As protein: CASSFTSGGADTQYF. The genes are TRBV7-2 and TRBJ2-3, with TRBD2 matching 13 bases. The CDR3 has 15 residues. The V gene end was trimmed by 3 bases and the J gene end by 4 bases; junction bases not matched to a gene: 1. In germline, CDR1 is SGHTA, CDR2 FQGNSA.